The present T cell receptor (beta chain) was sequenced within a study of cytomegalovirus exposure and HLA in healthy donors. General study findings and limits: For most TCR sequences rarity was the rule, although some public TCRs occurred in many donors.

CDR3 length: 18 residues. With V trimmed by 3 bases and J by 3 bases, 20 bases remained unmatched. CDR1 is GTSNPN, CDR2 SVGIG, per germline (reference sequence). A word on this clone: The antigen remains unidentified.

The data were produced by immunoSEQ multiplex PCR, yet TCRdb's version contains in-frame clones alone and is incomplete. The sample shows 90,000 to 130,000 clones, around 85% of them seen only once. The chain couples TRBV30 to TRBJ2-7; 7 bases fit TRBD1. The sequence derives from a woman younger than 35 in good health and CMV-seronegative. Sequenced input: PBMCs. The CDR3 protein is CAWSSSARRQGRNYEQYF. The CDR3 region has the DNA TGTGCCTGGAGCTCCTCGGCTCGAAGACAGGGCCGGAACTACGAGCAGTACTTC.